The clone carrying this T cell receptor (beta chain) has more than one count but fewer than ten. As yet, its antigen is unknown. Into CD45RA+ naive and CD45RA-negative memory subsets, the CD4+ cells were split. The data are from a study of shared clonotypes between healthy human individuals. General study points: Roughly 4.6% of naive CD4 clonotypes were common to a handful of donors. Limited genetic and exposure-history diversity came from having few donors.

The CDR3 contains 14 residues. CDR1 SGHTA and CDR2 FQGNSA come from the germline V gene. Trimming shortened V by 3 bases and J by 7 bases, and 12 bases separated the two germline ends. Measured with immunoSEQ multiplex PCR; TCRdb has only the in-frame clones, and not every one. This table holds some 1 million clones, around 76% found once. The TCR comes from a man between 18 and 35 years old in good health. The V gene is TRBV7-2, the J gene TRBJ2-2; D perhaps matches TRBD2 (6 bases). Sequencing was carried out using memory CD4+ T cells sorted from blood. Subset meaning: CD45RA-negative fraction. The chain's CDR3 is CASSLRGTVGELFF. Here the CDR3 DNA reads TGTGCCAGCAGCTTGCGGGGAACCGTCGGGGAGCTGTTTTTT. The whole variable domain, filled in from reference TRBV7-2 and TRBJ2-2, reads GAGVSQSPSNKVTEKGKDVELRCDPISGHTALYWYRQSLGQGLEFLIYFQGNSAPDKSGLPSDRFSAERTGGSVSTLTIQRTQQEDSAVYLCASSLRGTVGELFFGEGSRLTVL.